This T cell receptor (beta chain) comes out of a study of beta chain features in type 1 diabetes. V was pared by 0 bases and J by 6 bases, with 6 bases between. CDR1 SGHTA and CDR2 FQGNSA come from the germline V gene. This CDR3 has 13 residues. The entirety of the isolated RNA underwent reverse transcription, so expressed TCRB transcripts were sequenced. Some clones are missing from TCRdb's copy, which holds only in-frame ones; the method was immunoSEQ multiplex PCR. The repertoire includes more than 150,000 clones, roughly an eighth of them detected once, and approximately 0.64% sits in the top ten.

The clonotype was recovered from a woman aged 18-29 years in good health. The sequencing sample was made of central memory CD4+ T cells from blood. The chain joins TRBV7-2 to TRBJ1-5; no reliable D call. CDR3 amino acids: CASSLASRQPQHF. The CDR3 coding sequence is TGTGCCAGCAGCTTAGCGAGCCGTCAGCCCCAGCATTTT.